This T cell receptor beta chain was recovered during a study of T cells in Graves' hyperthyroidism and ophthalmopathy. As for the study in general: Staff took peripheral blood when the initial diagnosis was made, before any treatment began.

Trimming removed 5 bases at V and 3 bases at J, with 13 bases between. Germline loops: CDR1 SEHNR, CDR2 FQNEAQ (reference sequence). This CDR3 is 14 amino acids long. Regions amplified from RNA transcripts were the TCR beta CDR3 regions. An initial round of RT-PCR targeting the TCR CDR3 relied on the HTBI primer set. TCRdb re-analysed the multiplex PCR reads in MiXCR, keeping a single row per CDR3 protein. The sample lists about 520,000 distinct CDR3 sequences; around 22% were seen once. A Clinical Activity Score of at least 3, a NOSPECS grade of at least 4 and a duration under 3 months were recorded in the ophthalmopathy patients.

Sequencing input: blood. This clonotype originated in a woman aged 25 to 39 with Graves' ophthalmopathy. The chain is built from TRBV7-9 and TRBJ1-2; maybe TRBD1 (5 bases). The CDR3 reads CASSIREGHYGYTF. The CDR3 bases are TGTGCCAGCAGCATAAGGGAGGGACACTATGGCTACACCTTC.